A single sample is the source of the 13 T cell receptor beta chains below, sequenced in a study of identical twins. MiXCR, run by TCRdb on the 5' RACE reads, gives a single entry per CDR3 protein. The sample lists hundreds of thousands of distinct CDR3 sequences, around 6.6% seen once, with 3% to 4.5% in the top ten. The data were also submitted as part of a second study, on yellow fever vaccine responses in identical twins.

Input material: memory (CD45RO+) T cells sorted from blood. The receptors here all came from a woman between 18 and 29 years old in good health.

This clonotype was observed many times. The chain is built from TRBV15 and TRBJ2-1, with unresolved D. Germline V gene data show CDR1 as LNHNV and CDR2 as YYDKDF (reference sequence). The CDR3 has 12 amino acids. Trimming stripped 8 bases from V and 6 bases from J, with 11 bases between. The CDR3 sequence: CATSRPSNEQFF. DNA for the CDR3: TGTGCCACCTCCCGGCCGAGCAATGAGCAGTTCTTC.

This clonotype was seen a handful of times. This chain connects TRBV3-1 to TRBJ1-5; D ambiguous. Germline-derived CDR1 and CDR2 are LGHDT and YNNKEL (reference sequence). Trimming took off 4 bases at V and 6 bases at J, with 16 bases between the two ends. The CDR3 is 15 residues long. CDR3 in amino acids: CASSRTFTATQPQHF. The DNA for the CDR3 is TGTGCCAGCAGCCGGACTTTTACGGCCACTCAGCCCCAGCATTTT.

This clonotype was counted at least ten times. V is TRBV7-9 and J is TRBJ2-1; TRBD2 matches 9 bases. In germline, CDR1 is SEHNR, CDR2 FQNEAQ (reference sequence). CDR3 length equals 16 residues. Trimming cost V 5 bases and J 7 bases; bases outside gene matches: 12. The CDR3 nucleotides read TGTGCCAGCAGCCCCAAAGAACCGGGACTAGCAAATGAGCAGTTCTTC. Residues: CASSPKEPGLANEQFF.

This clonotype has more than one count but fewer than ten. The chain has TRBV2 and TRBJ2-1; 13 bases align to TRBD2. Germline V gene sequence: CDR1 SNHLY, CDR2 FYNNEI. Losses at the gene ends were 7 bases for V and 7 bases for J; bases not matched to a gene: 7. There are 15 residues in the CDR3. As DNA, the CDR3 is TGTGCCAGCATAGAACTAGCGGGAGGGATAAATGAGCAGTTCTTC. Encoded protein: CASIELAGGINEQFF.

V gene TRBV20-1 combines with J gene TRBJ2-7, with D maybe TRBD2 (6 bases). From germline, CDR1 is DFQATT and CDR2 SNEGSKA (reference sequence). With 5 bases removed from V and 3 bases from J, the gap between germline ends came to 11 bases. This CDR3 spans 12 amino acids. DNA for the CDR3: TGCAGTGCTCGCGGGACCAACTACGAGCAGTACTTC. This translates into CSARGTNYEQYF.

V gene TRBV5-6 combines with J gene TRBJ2-7; D is unclear. The CDR3 consists of 13 residues. Trimming left V 4 bases short and J 3 bases short, with 11 bases between. Germline V gene sequence: CDR1 SGHDT, CDR2 YYEEEE. The CDR3 DNA follows: TGTGCCAGCAGCCCCGGGCGCCTCTACGAGCAGTACGTC. Translation gives CASSPGRLYEQYV.

This clonotype was recorded at least ten times. The chain links TRBV15 to TRBJ1-2, with D hard to call. Trimming took off 0 bases at V and 3 bases at J, with 11 bases between the two ends. The germline gives CDR1 LNHNV, CDR2 YYDKDF (reference sequence). The CDR3 is made up of 15 amino acids. CDR3 DNA sequence: TGTGCCACCAGCAGAGAAACCCCCAGCGACTATGGCTACACCTTC. Amino acid sequence: CATSRETPSDYGYTF.

The sample holds a few counts of this clonotype. The DNA for the CDR3 is TGTGCCAGCAGTGTTACGGCAACCGCGCCAGGGCAGCCCCAGCATTTT. Residues: CASSVTATAPGQPQHF. This chain connects TRBV25-1 to TRBJ1-5, with a tentative D call TRBD1 (5 bases). V lost 4 bases and J 7 bases, leaving 20 bases between the germline ends. The CDR3 length is 16 residues. Germline CDR1 and CDR2: MGHDK and SYGVNS.

This clonotype was seen many times. J is TRBJ1-5 and V is TRBV12-3 or TRBV12-4; D remains unclear. The V and J ends lost 2 bases and 5 bases respectively, with 7 bases between them. CDR3 length equals 13 residues. The CDR3 here is CASSLNGDQPQHF. CDR3 nucleotides: TGTGCCAGCAGTTTAAACGGAGATCAGCCCCAGCATTTT.

This clonotype was observed a handful of times. The V gene is TRBV9, the J gene TRBJ2-1; D possibly corresponds to TRBD2 (5 bases). V shed 4 bases and J shed 1 base, with 18 bases lying between them. Germline CDR1 is SGDLS and CDR2 is YYNGEE. This CDR3 contains 17 residues. The DNA for the CDR3 is TGTGCCAGCAGCACCCCTGGACGGGAAAGTTCCTACAATGAGCAGTTCTTC. It codes for CASSTPGRESSYNEQFF.

This clonotype was observed many times. V and J are TRBV15 and TRBJ2-1; D is unclear. Germline values: CDR1 LNHNV, CDR2 YYDKDF (reference sequence). V was trimmed by 1 base and J by 6 bases, leaving 1 base between them. There are 11 residues in the CDR3. CDR3 in DNA: TGTGCCACCAGCAGAGCCAATGAGCAGTTCTTC. Protein: CATSRANEQFF.

This clonotype was recorded a few times. The CDR3 is CASSLRGTGSYEQYF. CDR3 nucleotides: TGTGCCAGCAGTTTAAGAGGGACAGGGTCCTACGAGCAGTACTTC. This chain connects TRBV27 to TRBJ2-7, with 9 nucleotides matching TRBD1. The CDR3 sequence is 15 residues long. The V gene end was trimmed by 2 bases and the J gene end by 1 base; junction bases not matched to a gene: 3. Looked up from germline, CDR1 is MNHEY and CDR2 is SMNVEV (reference sequence).

This sequence joins TRBV7-7 and TRBJ2-3, with D uncertain. Germline V gene data show CDR1 as SSHAT and CDR2 as FNYEAQ (reference sequence). Trimming pared 5 bases from V and 0 bases from J, leaving 15 bases between. There are 16 residues in the CDR3. The CDR3 protein is CASSQSPVSSTDTQYF. DNA of the CDR3: TGTGCCAGCAGCCAATCCCCAGTCTCTAGCACAGATACGCAGTATTTT.